The 18 T cell receptor beta chains presented below share a single source sample, sequenced in a study of cytomegalovirus exposure and HLA in healthy donors. Primers: 60 Vbeta forward and 13 Jbeta reverse. The repertoire was sequenced with immunoSEQ multiplex PCR; TCRdb's copy has only in-frame clones and lacks some. The table includes approximately 59,000 clones, 62% detected once. Material: PBMCs. Receptors originate from a man younger than 45 in good health and CMV-seronegative.

J is TRBJ1-4 and V is TRBV20-1; TRBD1 might be the D (5 bases). With 8 bases removed from V and 12 bases from J, the gap between germline ends came to 16 bases. The CDR3 length is 11 residues. CDR1 and CDR2 from the germline V gene are DFQATT and SNEGSKA (reference sequence). CDR3 in DNA: TGCAGTCCACAAGAGGGGAGGGAACTGTTTTTT. This translates into CSPQEGRELFF.

This clone turned up a few times. The sample carries other DNA sequences with the same CDR3. The J gene is TRBJ1-2, the V gene TRBV20-1; 7 bases align to TRBD1. The V segment lost 6 bases and the J segment 8 bases; nucleotides outside the gene matches: 3. CDR3 length equals 10 residues. Germline values: CDR1 DFQATT, CDR2 SNEGSKA (reference sequence). In DNA form, the CDR3 reads TGCAGTGCAACAGGGGACGGCTACACCTTC. It encodes CSATGDGYTF.

V is TRBV5-4 and J is TRBJ2-5, with D possibly TRBD2 on 7 matching bases. Trimming shortened V by 0 bases and J by 2 bases, and 14 bases separated the two germline ends. Germline CDR1 SGHNT, CDR2 YYREEE (reference sequence). The length of the CDR3 is 16 residues. CDR3 sequence (DNA): TGTGCCAGCAGCTTGGGAGGGGGGGCCTCGCAAGAGACCCAGTACTTC. It specifies CASSLGGGASQETQYF.

The V and J genes are TRBV11-2 and TRBJ2-7, with D possibly being TRBD2 (6 bases). The CDR3 has 14 residues. The ends were cut back, 3 bases at V and 2 bases at J, with 11 bases in the middle. From germline, CDR1 is SGHAT and CDR2 FQNNGV. The CDR3: CASSFAPGAYEQYF. Written as DNA, the CDR3 is TGTGCCAGCAGCTTCGCCCCGGGGGCCTACGAGCAGTACTTC.

The V gene is TRBV5-1, the J gene TRBJ1-1; the D is unclear. The CDR3 is 11 residues long. The germline V and J ends were trimmed by 3 bases and 7 bases, with 7 bases remaining between them. Germline V lookup: CDR1 SGHRS, CDR2 YFSETQ. The CDR3 DNA sequence: TGCGCCAGCAGCTCAAAAATTGAAGCTTTCTTT. This codes for CASSSKIEAFF.

The chain couples TRBV19 to TRBJ2-7; 8 bases line up with TRBD1. Unmatched junction bases numbered 2, after V lost 4 bases and J lost 0 bases. The CDR3 has 14 residues. The germline CDR1 and CDR2 sequences are LNHDA and SQIVND (reference sequence). For the CDR3, the DNA is TGTGCCAGTAGTAGCACAGGGGGCTCCTACGAGCAGTACTTC. Its protein product is CASSSTGGSYEQYF. The entire variable domain, with the rest obtained from reference TRBV19 and TRBJ2-7, is as follows: DGGITQSPKYLFRKEGQNVTLSCEQNLNHDAMYWYRQDPGQGLRLIYYSQIVNDFQKGDIAEGYSVSREKKESFPLTVTSAQKNPTAFYLCASSSTGGSYEQYFGPGTRLTVT.

The chain has TRBV7-2 and TRBJ1-4, with 8 bases fitting TRBD1. The junction had 7 bases not matched to a gene; V was cut back by 5 bases and J by 8 bases. Germline V gene data show CDR1 as SGHTA and CDR2 as FQGNSA. The CDR3 is 14 amino acids. The CDR3 spells CASSVETGVEKLFF. CDR3 nucleotides: TGTGCCAGCAGCGTAGAGACAGGGGTAGAAAAACTGTTTTTT.

The V call is TRBV7-6, the J call TRBJ1-2; 11 bases align to TRBD1. V lost 1 base, J lost 8 bases, and 3 bases stayed unmatched. Germline values: CDR1 SGHVS, CDR2 FNYEAQ. There are 14 residues in the CDR3. The CDR3 reads CASSLDGQGAGYTF. CDR3 sequence (DNA): TGTGCCAGCAGCTTAGACGGACAGGGGGCGGGCTACACCTTC.

Comments on this clone: It may be a read error: a sequence one base away is much more abundant. The chain has TRBV13 and TRBJ2-1; 7 nucleotides match TRBD1. Germline V gives CDR1 PRHDT, CDR2 FYEKMQ (reference sequence). V was clipped by 3 bases and J by 7 bases; unmatched bases: 0. CDR3 length equals 12 residues. In nucleotides, the CDR3 is TGTGCCAGCAGCTTGACAGGGAATGAGCAGTTCTTC. Its translation is CASSLTGNEQFF.

The rearrangement links TRBV2 to TRBJ2-7; D not certain. The germline V gene has CDR1 SNHLY and CDR2 FYNNEI. V lost 4 bases to trimming and J lost 5 bases, with 3 bases between them. CDR3 length equals 10 residues. CDR3 coding DNA: TGTGCCAGCAGTGTCAACGAGCAGTACTTC. Its translation: CASSVNEQYF. The full variable domain, in which reference TRBV2 and TRBJ2-7 provide the parts outside the CDR3, is EPEVTQTPSHQVTQMGQEVILRCVPISNHLYFYWYRQILGQKVEFLVSFYNNEISEKSEIFDDQFSVERPDGSNFTLKIRSTKLEDSAMYFCASSVNEQYFGPGTRLTVT.

This clone occurred once. V and J are TRBV4-2 and TRBJ2-1; possible D gene TRBD2, 6 bases. Trimming pared 0 bases from V and 4 bases from J, leaving 10 bases between. From germline, CDR1 is LGHNA and CDR2 YNFKEQ. The CDR3 runs 15 residues. CDR3 residues: CASSQEGGLYNEQFF. CDR3 bases: TGTGCCAGCAGCCAAGAGGGAGGCCTATACAATGAGCAGTTCTTC.

The genes are TRBV5-1 and TRBJ1-4, with D possibly being TRBD1 (6 bases). Per germline, CDR1 SGHRS and CDR2 YFSETQ. Deletions cut 0 bases from V and 4 bases from J, with 13 bases between. The CDR3 length is 16 residues. CDR3 sequence: CASSLGAGAYNEKLFF. The CDR3 coding sequence is TGCGCCAGCAGCTTGGGGGCAGGGGCCTATAATGAAAAACTGTTTTTT.

The chain combines TRBV29-1 with TRBJ1-2; no clear D. V was shortened by 2 bases and J by 2 bases, with 3 bases between the two germline ends. This CDR3 comprises 11 residues. Looked up from germline, CDR1 is SQVTM and CDR2 is ANQGSEA. The CDR3 spells CSVELNYGYTF. CDR3 DNA sequence: TGCAGCGTTGAACTCAACTATGGCTACACCTTC.

The chain is built from TRBV4-1 and TRBJ1-2; 7 bases line up with TRBD1. CDR1 and CDR2 from the germline V gene are MGHRA and YSYEKL. Trimming removed 1 base from V and 3 bases from J; junction bases left unmatched: 5. The CDR3 spans 15 residues. CDR3 residues: CASSQGQGKDYGYTF. The CDR3 DNA reads as TGCGCCAGCAGCCAAGGACAGGGAAAGGACTATGGCTACACCTTC.

V and J are TRBV5-1 and TRBJ1-5; D is undetermined. The V gene's germline CDR1 is SGHRS and CDR2 YFSETQ. This CDR3 is built from 13 residues. V was shortened by 1 base and J by 6 bases, with 8 bases between the two germline ends. The CDR3 spells CASSLTGGQPQHF. The CDR3 bases are TGCGCCAGCAGCTTGACGGGTGGTCAGCCCCAGCATTTT.

The chain employs TRBV4-1 and TRBJ2-5; D gene ambiguous. The CDR3 has 15 amino acids. Germline loops: CDR1 MGHRA, CDR2 YSYEKL. With 1 base removed from V and 5 bases from J, the gap between germline ends came to 14 bases. CDR3 residues: CASSQVESASETQYF. The DNA of the CDR3 is TGCGCCAGCAGCCAAGTGGAAAGCGCGTCCGAGACCCAGTACTTC.

This rearrangement joins TRBV4-1 to TRBJ1-4; 7 nucleotides align to TRBD1. Germline assignment: CDR1 MGHRA and CDR2 YSYEKL. CDR3 length: 16 residues. V trimming: 3 bases; J trimming: 5 bases; junction bases outside the gene matches: 9. Here the CDR3 reads CASSQVQGRENEKLFF. For the CDR3, the DNA is TGCGCCAGCAGCCAGGTACAGGGGAGAGAGAATGAAAAACTGTTTTTT.

This clone was counted only a few times. The chain links TRBV5-1 to TRBJ2-3, with 8 positions matching TRBD2. Germline V gene data show CDR1 as SGHRS and CDR2 as YFSETQ. The CDR3 has 17 amino acids. The V gene end was trimmed by 4 bases and the J gene end by 5 bases; junction bases not matched to a gene: 15. CDR3 in amino acids: CASSHSLSGGEGDTQYF. The CDR3 nucleotides read TGCGCCAGCAGCCATTCCCTAAGCGGGGGCGAGGGAGATACGCAGTATTTT.